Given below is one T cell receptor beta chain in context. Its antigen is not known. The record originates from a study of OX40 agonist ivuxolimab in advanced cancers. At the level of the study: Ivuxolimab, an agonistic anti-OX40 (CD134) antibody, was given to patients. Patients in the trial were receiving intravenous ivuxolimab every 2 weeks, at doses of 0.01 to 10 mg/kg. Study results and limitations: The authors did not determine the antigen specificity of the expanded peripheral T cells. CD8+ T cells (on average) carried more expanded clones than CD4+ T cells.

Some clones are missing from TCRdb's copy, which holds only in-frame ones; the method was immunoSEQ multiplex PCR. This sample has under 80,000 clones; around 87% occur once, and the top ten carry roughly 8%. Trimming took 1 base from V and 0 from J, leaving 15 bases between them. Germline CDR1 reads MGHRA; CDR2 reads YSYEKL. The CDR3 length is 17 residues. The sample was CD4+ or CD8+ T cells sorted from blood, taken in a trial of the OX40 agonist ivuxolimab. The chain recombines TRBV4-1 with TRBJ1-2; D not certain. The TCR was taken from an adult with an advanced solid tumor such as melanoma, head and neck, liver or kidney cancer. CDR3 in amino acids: CASSQGRKATTNYGYTF. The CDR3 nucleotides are TGCGCCAGCAGCCAAGGGAGGAAGGCCACCACTAACTATGGCTACACCTTC.